One and the same sample provided the 23 T cell receptor beta chains below, sequenced in a study of shared clonotypes between healthy human individuals. The assay was immunoSEQ multiplex PCR, and TCRdb's table has in-frame clones only and misses some. Of under 2.5 million clones in the sample, about 90% were seen once. Material for sequencing was naive CD4+ T cells from PBMCs. Subset in this sample: CD45RA+ positively selected. The source is a man aged 18 to 29 in good health. Some clones in this sample may be carry-over from other donors' samples.

This chain joins TRBV29-1 and TRBJ2-7; D gene unclear. The CDR3 length is 13 residues. Deletions cut 4 bases from V and 6 bases from J, with 16 bases between. Germline loops: CDR1 SQVTM, CDR2 ANQGSEA. The CDR3: CSVGNTAWVEQYF. The CDR3, as DNA: TGCAGCGTTGGAAACACAGCCTGGGTCGAGCAGTACTTC.

In the case of this clone: The same CDR3 is also encoded by other DNA sequences in this sample. The rearrangement uses TRBV6-6 and TRBJ2-6; unclear D gene. The CDR3 spans 12 residues. V was trimmed by 5 bases and J by 4 bases, leaving 3 bases between them. Germline loops: CDR1 MNHNY, CDR2 SVGAGI (reference sequence). In DNA, the CDR3 is TGTGCCAGCAGTCCAGGGGCCAACGTCCTGACTTTC. Translated: CASSPGANVLTF.

The CDR3 DNA sequence: TGTGCCAGCAGCCCGCGGACAGGATTGAACACCGGGGAGCTGTTTTTT. Translating gives CASSPRTGLNTGELFF. The chain links TRBV9 to TRBJ2-2; 7 nucleotides match TRBD1. Germline CDR1 is SGDLS and CDR2 is YYNGEE. V lost 4 bases to trimming and J lost 1 base; unmatched junction nucleotides: 7. CDR3 length: 16 residues.

This clone was recorded once. V and J are TRBV2 and TRBJ2-3; 13 nucleotides line up with TRBD2. There are 16 residues in the CDR3. Germline lookup yields CDR1 SNHLY and CDR2 FYNNEI. V trimming: 6 bases; J trimming: 6 bases; junction bases outside the gene matches: 9. The CDR3 sequence: CASSPGTSGIIDTQYF. The CDR3 DNA reads TGTGCCAGCAGCCCCGGGACTAGCGGGATAATTGATACGCAGTATTTT.

This chain joins TRBV28 and TRBJ1-1; maybe TRBD1 (5 bases). The CDR3 spans 15 residues. Trimming took 1 base from V and 4 from J, leaving 13 bases between them. CDR1 and CDR2 (germline): MDHEN, SYDVKM. CDR3 in amino acids: CASSLSRAGPTEAFF. The CDR3 coding sequence is TGTGCCAGCAGTTTATCCAGGGCGGGCCCCACTGAAGCTTTCTTT.

The chain recombines TRBV14 with TRBJ1-1, with TRBD1 matching 8 bases. Germline CDR1 is SGHDN and CDR2 is FVKESK. V dropped 4 bases and J dropped 4; count of bases not matched to a gene: 8. The CDR3 contains 15 residues. As DNA, the CDR3 is TGTGCCAGCAGCCGCTCCAGGGGGCTAGGCACTGAAGCTTTCTTT. Encoded protein: CASSRSRGLGTEAFF.

The CDR3 reads CASSGGPTYEQYF. The CDR3 nucleotides are TGCGCCAGCAGCGGCGGACCTACCTACGAGCAGTACTTC. The genes are TRBV5-1 and TRBJ2-7; no firm D call. The CDR3 sequence is 13 residues long. V was clipped by 4 bases and J by 2 bases, with 10 bases between them. Germline V gene data show CDR1 as SGHRS and CDR2 as YFSETQ.

The rearrangement links TRBV4-2 to TRBJ2-5, with D perhaps TRBD1 or TRBD2 (5 bases each). TRBJ2-7 matches the DNA end more closely, so the J call is doubtful. The CDR3 spans 14 residues. From germline, CDR1 is LGHNA and CDR2 YNFKEQ. The CDR3 spells CASSPVGTSYEQYF. As DNA, the CDR3 is TGTGCCAGCAGCCCAGTAGGGACCTCCTACGAGCAGTACTTC.

In regard to this clone: Other DNA sequences in this specimen translate into the identical CDR3. The chain combines TRBV27 with TRBJ2-7; 11 nucleotides align to TRBD1. The CDR3 runs to 13 residues. The V and J ends lost 6 bases and 6 bases, in that order; junction bases with no gene match: 4. The V gene's germline CDR1 is MNHEY and CDR2 SMNVEV (reference sequence). For the CDR3, the DNA is TGTGCCAGCAGGAGGACAGGGGGCCGCGAGCAGTACTTC. It translates to CASRRTGGREQYF.

This clone occurred once. The chain employs TRBV4-2 and TRBJ2-3, with 9 bases identical to TRBD2. Unmatched junction bases numbered 16, after V lost 3 bases and J lost 6 bases. CDR3 length: 18 amino acids. CDR1 is LGHNA, CDR2 YNFKEQ, per germline. CDR3 protein: CASSQATLAGSPLDTQYF. The DNA of the CDR3 is TGTGCCAGCAGCCAGGCTACTCTAGCGGGATCCCCGCTGGATACGCAGTATTTT.

A word on this clone: Other DNA variants within this sample encode the same CDR3. CDR3 DNA sequence: TGCGCCAGCAGCTTGGCGGCAGCATATGGCTACACCTTC. This translates into CASSLAAAYGYTF. The V and J genes are TRBV5-1 and TRBJ1-2; D not resolved. CDR3 length: 13 residues. Trimming cost V 0 bases and J 5 bases, with 8 bases left between them. CDR1 and CDR2 from the germline V gene are SGHRS and YFSETQ.

This clone was seen just once. Possible read error: a much larger clone is one base away. The J gene is TRBJ2-1, the V gene TRBV7-2; D not certain. Germline CDR1 reads SGHTA; CDR2 reads FQGNSA. The CDR3 totals 11 residues. V was clipped by 5 bases and J by 3 bases, with 2 bases between them. The DNA of the CDR3 is TGTGCCAGCAGCATCTACAATGAGCAGTTCTTC. It translates to CASSIYNEQFF.

The CDR3 DNA reads TGCGCCAGCAGCGTGACGGGACGGGACTACGAGCAGTACTTC. It codes for CASSVTGRDYEQYF. The rearrangement joins TRBV5-1 to TRBJ2-7; D possibly uses TRBD1 or TRBD2 (5 bases each). Germline V gene data show CDR1 as SGHRS and CDR2 as YFSETQ. The CDR3 has 14 amino acids. Deletions cut 4 bases from V and 3 bases from J, with 14 bases between. Full variable domain (rest looked up from reference TRBV5-1 and TRBJ2-7): KAGVTQTPRYLIKTRGQQVTLSCSPISGHRSVSWYQQTPGQGLQFLFEYFSETQRNKGNFPGRFSGRQFSNSRSEMNVSTLELGDSALYLCASSVTGRDYEQYFGPGTRLTVT.

The V call is TRBV30, the J call TRBJ2-5; TRBD2 matches 11 bases. Germline V gene data show CDR1 as GTSNPN and CDR2 as SVGIG (reference sequence). The CDR3 spans 16 residues. Trimming removed 3 bases from V and 0 bases from J; junction bases left unmatched: 6. The CDR3 loop reads CAWRSGTSGNQETQYF. The CDR3 bases are TGTGCCTGGAGGTCCGGGACTAGCGGAAACCAAGAGACCCAGTACTTC.

With regard to this clone: The sample carries other DNA sequences with the same CDR3. The CDR3 nucleotides are TGCGCCAGCAGCTTGGCTCCGGGAAATGAAAAACTGTTTTTT. Protein product: CASSLAPGNEKLFF. This chain joins TRBV5-1 and TRBJ1-4; unclear D gene. Between the trimmed V and J ends, which lost 0 bases and 5 bases, there was a span of 8 bases. The CDR3 totals 14 residues. Germline V CDR1 and CDR2: SGHRS, YFSETQ.

The chain has TRBV9 and TRBJ2-7; TRBD2 agrees at 8 bases. The CDR3 sequence is 14 residues long. CDR1 is SGDLS and CDR2 is YYNGEE in the germline V gene. Trimming at V came to 2 bases and at J to 7 bases, leaving 8 bases not matched to a gene. The CDR3 loop reads CASSVTGGPGEQYF. The CDR3 nucleotides read TGTGCCAGCAGCGTGACGGGAGGGCCAGGTGAGCAGTACTTC.

The chain carries TRBV7-3 and TRBJ2-3, with unresolved D. CDR1 and CDR2 (germline): SGHTA, FQGTGA. The germline V and J ends were trimmed by 5 bases and 3 bases, with 9 bases remaining between them. This CDR3 contains 13 residues. The CDR3 sequence: CASSAFRTDTQYF. The CDR3 nucleotides are TGTGCCAGCAGCGCATTTAGGACAGATACGCAGTATTTT.

The rearrangement uses TRBV7-9 and TRBJ1-1; weak D call: TRBD1 (6 bases). The CDR3 spans 15 residues. V was shortened by 3 bases and J by 0 bases, with 11 bases between the two germline ends. CDR1 SEHNR and CDR2 FQNEAQ come from the germline V gene (reference sequence). The CDR3 sequence: CASSFQGTVNTEAFF. The CDR3 DNA is TGTGCCAGCAGCTTCCAGGGGACGGTGAACACTGAAGCTTTCTTT.

The CDR3 DNA sequence: TGTGCCAGTGCCGAGGATGGATTTCAGCCCCAGCATTTT. Translated: CASAEDGFQPQHF. J is TRBJ1-5 and V is TRBV2, with D unclear. The CDR3 is 13 residues long. The V end lost 9 bases, the J end lost 6 bases, and 15 bases lay between the germline ends. Germline CDR1 and CDR2: SNHLY and FYNNEI.

The rearrangement uses TRBV19 and TRBJ1-5, with 7 bases identical to TRBD1. The CDR3 sequence is 15 residues long. Germline CDR1 LNHDA, CDR2 SQIVND (reference sequence). Losses at the gene ends were 5 bases for V and 3 bases for J; bases not matched to a gene: 7. The CDR3 bases are TGTGCCAGTAGTTTACGACAGGGTTTCAATCAGCCCCAGCATTTT. Translation gives CASSLRQGFNQPQHF.

This chain links TRBV2 with TRBJ1-1; the D gene is possibly TRBD1 (5 bases). This CDR3 is built from 13 residues. The V end was cut by 8 bases, the J end by 0 bases, with 10 bases between. Germline V gene lookup returns CDR1 SNHLY and CDR2 FYNNEI. CDR3 residues: CASGWGLNTEAFF. The DNA of the CDR3 is TGTGCCAGCGGGTGGGGACTGAACACTGAAGCTTTCTTT. The variable domain in full, with the rest retrieved from reference TRBV2 and TRBJ1-1, is EPEVTQTPSHQVTQMGQEVILRCVPISNHLYFYWYRQILGQKVEFLVSFYNNEISEKSEIFDDQFSVERPDGSNFTLKIRSTKLEDSAMYFCASGWGLNTEAFFGQGTRLTVV.

The rearrangement uses TRBV6-1 and TRBJ2-2; D is uncertain. The CDR3 length is 13 residues. V was trimmed by 5 bases and J by 1 base, leaving 5 bases between them. Germline V CDR1 and CDR2: MNHNS, SASEGT. The CDR3 loop is CASSTRNTGELFF. The CDR3 DNA reads as TGTGCCAGCAGTACCCGGAACACCGGGGAGCTGTTTTTT.

This chain connects TRBV2 to TRBJ2-7, with a possible D match to TRBD2 (5 bases). From germline, CDR1 is SNHLY and CDR2 FYNNEI. The V end lost 4 bases, the J end lost 2 bases, and 12 bases lay between the germline ends. This CDR3 is built from 14 residues. CDR3 amino acids: CASSGRPGAYEQYF. In DNA form, the CDR3 reads TGTGCCAGCAGTGGTCGACCCGGGGCCTACGAGCAGTACTTC.